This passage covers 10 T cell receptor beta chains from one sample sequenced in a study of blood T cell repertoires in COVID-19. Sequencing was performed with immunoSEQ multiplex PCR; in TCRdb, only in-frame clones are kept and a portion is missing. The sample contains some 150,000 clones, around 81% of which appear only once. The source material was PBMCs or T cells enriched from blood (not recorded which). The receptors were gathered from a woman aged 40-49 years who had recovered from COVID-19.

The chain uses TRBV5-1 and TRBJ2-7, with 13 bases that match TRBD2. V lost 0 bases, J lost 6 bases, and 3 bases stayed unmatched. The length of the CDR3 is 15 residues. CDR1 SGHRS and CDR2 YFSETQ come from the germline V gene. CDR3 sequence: CASSLVGLAGREQYF. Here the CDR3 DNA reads TGCGCCAGCAGCTTGGTGGGACTAGCGGGACGCGAGCAGTACTTC.

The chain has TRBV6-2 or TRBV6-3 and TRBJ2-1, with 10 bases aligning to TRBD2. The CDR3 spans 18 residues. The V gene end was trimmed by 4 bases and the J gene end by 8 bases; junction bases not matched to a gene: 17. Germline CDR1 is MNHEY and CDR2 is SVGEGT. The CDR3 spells CASSFKGLASRGEDEQFF. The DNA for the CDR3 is TGTGCCAGCAGTTTCAAGGGACTAGCGAGCCGGGGTGAGGATGAGCAGTTCTTC.

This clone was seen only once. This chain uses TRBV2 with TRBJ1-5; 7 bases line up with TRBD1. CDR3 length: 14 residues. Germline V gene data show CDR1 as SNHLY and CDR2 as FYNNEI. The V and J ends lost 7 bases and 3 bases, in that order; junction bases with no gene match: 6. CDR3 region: CASNEDRDNQPQHF. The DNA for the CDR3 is TGTGCCAGCAACGAAGACAGGGACAATCAGCCCCAGCATTTT.

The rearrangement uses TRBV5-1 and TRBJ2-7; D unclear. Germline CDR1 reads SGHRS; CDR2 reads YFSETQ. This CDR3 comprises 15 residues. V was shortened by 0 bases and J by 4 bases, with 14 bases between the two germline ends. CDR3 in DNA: TGCGCCAGCAGCTTGGAAACGGGTCTTGGGTACGAGCAGTACTTC. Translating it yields CASSLETGLGYEQYF.

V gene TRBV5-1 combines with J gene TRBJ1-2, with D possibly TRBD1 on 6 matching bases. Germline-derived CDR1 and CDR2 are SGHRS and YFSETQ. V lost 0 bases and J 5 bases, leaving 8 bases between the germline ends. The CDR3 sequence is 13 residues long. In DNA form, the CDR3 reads TGCGCCAGCAGCTTGGAAGGACAGTATGGCTACACCTTC. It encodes CASSLEGQYGYTF.

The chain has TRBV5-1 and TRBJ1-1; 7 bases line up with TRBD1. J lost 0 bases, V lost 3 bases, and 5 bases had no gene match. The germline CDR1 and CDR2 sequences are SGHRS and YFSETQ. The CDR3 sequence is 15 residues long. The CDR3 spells CASSWTGHMNTEAFF. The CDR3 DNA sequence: TGCGCCAGCAGCTGGACAGGACACATGAACACTGAAGCTTTCTTT.

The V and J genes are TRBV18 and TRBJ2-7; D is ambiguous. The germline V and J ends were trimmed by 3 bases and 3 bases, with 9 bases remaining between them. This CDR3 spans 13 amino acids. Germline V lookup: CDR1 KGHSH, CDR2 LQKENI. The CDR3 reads CASSPPRYYEQYF. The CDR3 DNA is TGTGCCAGCTCACCGCCTAGGTACTACGAGCAGTACTTC. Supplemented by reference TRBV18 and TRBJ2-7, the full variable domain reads NAGVMQNPRHLVRRRGQEARLRCSPMKGHSHVYWYRQLPEEGLKFMVYLQKENIIDESGMPKERFSAEFPKEGPSILRIQQVVRGDSAAYFCASSPPRYYEQYFGPGTRLTVT.

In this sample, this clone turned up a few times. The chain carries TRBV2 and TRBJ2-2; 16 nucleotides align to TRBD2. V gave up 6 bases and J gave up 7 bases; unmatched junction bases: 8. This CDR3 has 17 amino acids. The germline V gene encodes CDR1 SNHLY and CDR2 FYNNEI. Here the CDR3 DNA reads TGTGCCAGCAGCCCCGGGACTAGCGGGGGGGCCGACGGGGAGCTGTTTTTT. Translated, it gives CASSPGTSGGADGELFF.

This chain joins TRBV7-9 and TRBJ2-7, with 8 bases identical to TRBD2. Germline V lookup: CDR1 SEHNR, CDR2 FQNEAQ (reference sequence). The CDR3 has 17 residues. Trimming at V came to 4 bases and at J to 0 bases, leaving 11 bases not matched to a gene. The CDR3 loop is CASSSPRGGRPSYEQYF. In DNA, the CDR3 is TGTGCCAGCAGCTCCCCCCGGGGCGGGAGGCCCTCCTACGAGCAGTACTTC.

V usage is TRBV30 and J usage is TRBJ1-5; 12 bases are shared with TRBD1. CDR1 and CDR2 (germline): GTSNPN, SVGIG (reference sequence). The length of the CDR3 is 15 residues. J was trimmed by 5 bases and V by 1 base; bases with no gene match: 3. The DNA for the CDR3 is TGTGCCTGGAGTGGGGGACAGGGGGCCCATCAGCCCCAGCATTTT. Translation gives CAWSGGQGAHQPQHF.